This T cell receptor (beta chain) was profiled in a study of T cell repertoires in cytomegalovirus infection. Study background: Shared public TCR beta signatures pointed to both CMV infection and a matching HLA type.

TCRdb passed the reads through MiXCR, listing each CDR3 protein once. The sample holds about 76,000 distinct CDR3 sequences, around 3.5% seen once. Study-wide results and limits: Using cumulative public TCR beta family frequency, the authors identified those who carried CMV together with the relevant HLA. Dominating the ex vivo response were TCR beta clonotypes that were CMV-specific and HLA-C-restricted.

The CDR3 extends over 17 amino acids. Germline CDR1 reads MNHEY; CDR2 reads SVGEGT. Trimming removed 2 bases from V and 3 bases from J, with 14 bases in between. This clonotype has ten or more counts. The target antigen is unknown. The origin of this receptor is a human donor in good health (CMV status not recorded). Some clones in this sample may be carry-over from other donors' samples. This sequence joins TRBV6-2 or TRBV6-3 and TRBJ1-6, with D tentatively TRBD1 (5 bases). The material sequenced was PBMCs. CDR3 DNA: TGTGCCAGCAGTTACGGGCAGGGCAACGGCTATAATTCACCCCTCCACTTT. As protein: CASSYGQGNGYNSPLHF.